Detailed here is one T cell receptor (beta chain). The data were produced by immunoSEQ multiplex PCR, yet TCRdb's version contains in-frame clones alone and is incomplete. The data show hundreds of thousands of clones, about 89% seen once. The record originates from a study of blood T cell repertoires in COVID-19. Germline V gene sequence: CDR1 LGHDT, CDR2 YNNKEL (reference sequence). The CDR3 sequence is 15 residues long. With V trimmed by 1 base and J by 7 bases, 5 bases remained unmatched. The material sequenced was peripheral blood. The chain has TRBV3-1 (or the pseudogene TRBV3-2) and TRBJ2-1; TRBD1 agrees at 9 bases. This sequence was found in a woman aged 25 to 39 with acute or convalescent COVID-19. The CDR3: CASSQVDRGVNEQFF. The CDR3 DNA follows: TGTGCCAGCAGCCAAGTGGACAGGGGTGTAAATGAGCAGTTCTTC.